The rows below give T cell receptor beta chains drawn from one sample of a study of blood T cells in healthy people across ages. TCRdb re-called the 5' RACE reads with MiXCR, one entry per CDR3 protein. The sample holds approximately 320,000 distinct CDR3 sequences; roughly 29% are singletons and the top ten take approximately 29%. Input material: blood. The receptors originated from a woman aged 70 to 79 in good health. Both conserved end residues are part of each CDR3. The D gene is left open where the match is weak. The size field is filled for only some rows; it gives once, few, many or a size class.

J	V	size	length	D	DNA	CDR3
TRBJ1-5	TRBV9	few	14	-	TGTGCCAGCAGCGGCGGGACACTTGATCAGCCCCAGCATTTT	CASSGGTLDQPQHF
TRBJ1-1	TRBV28	-	19	-	TGTGCCAGCAGTCCTCCACCCTTCACTAAGGGACTGCTCATCACTGAAGCTTTCTTT	CASSPPPFTKGLLITEAFF
TRBJ2-5	TRBV28	-	14	TRBD1	TGTGCCAGCAAATCGACAGGGCCGGTTAAGACCCAGTACTTC	CASKSTGPVKTQYF
TRBJ1-2	TRBV20-1	few	11	-	TGCAGTGCTAGAGACCGGGTTGGCTACACCTTC	CSARDRVGYTF
TRBJ2-7	TRBV7-9	-	13	-	TGTGCCAGCAGCTTACCGGGGTCCTACGAGCAGTACTTC	CASSLPGSYEQYF
TRBJ1-2	TRBV9	few	17	-	TGTGCCAGCAGCGTAGCTCTACAGGCGGCGCAGGGTGGAGGCTACACCTTC	CASSVALQAAQGGGYTF
TRBJ1-1	TRBV7-2	-	15	TRBD1	TGTGCCAGCAGCGCTAGGGACAGGGTAGTCTCTGAAGCTTTCTTT	CASSARDRVVSEAFF
TRBJ2-7	TRBV6-2/TRBV6-3	few	14	TRBD1	TGTGCCAGCAGTTACACCTCCAGGGGGTTCGAGCAGTACTTC	CASSYTSRGFEQYF
TRBJ1-2	TRBV5-1	few	14	-	TGCGCCAGCAGCTTGGCCACGTCCGACTATGGCTACACCTTC	CASSLATSDYGYTF
TRBJ2-3	TRBV20-1	-	20	TRBD2	TGCAGTGCATTCGCGATCCAACACCCGACTAGCGGGAGGTCCACAGATACGCAGTATTTT	CSAFAIQHPTSGRSTDTQYF
TRBJ2-1	TRBV2	-	15	TRBD2	TGTGCCAGCAGGAGGACTAGCGGGAGTTCAGATGAGCAGTTCTTC	CASRRTSGSSDEQFF
TRBJ1-4	TRBV20-1	-	15	TRBD1	TGCAGTGCTAGCGCTCCGGGACAGCTTAATGAAAAACTGTTTTTT	CSASAPGQLNEKLFF
TRBJ1-2	TRBV10-3	-	15	-	TGTGCCATCAGGAGGGGGGGGACGGAGTCCTATGGCTACACCTTC	CAIRRGGTESYGYTF
TRBJ1-4	TRBV7-9	-	14	-	TGTGCCAGCAGGCGGAGCGGCTCGAATGAAAAACTGTTTTTT	CASRRSGSNEKLFF
TRBJ2-1	TRBV18	-	14	-	TGTGCCAGCTCCTCGGACAGAAACTACAATGAGCAGTTCTTC	CASSSDRNYNEQFF
TRBJ1-6	TRBV5-1	few	14	TRBD1	TGCGCCAGCAGCTTAGGGGGCAAGGATTCACCCCTCCACTTT	CASSLGGKDSPLHF
TRBJ2-7	TRBV20-1	-	14	-	TGCAGTGCTGGGCCGCCGGAGACATCCTACGAGCAGTACTTC	CSAGPPETSYEQYF
TRBJ1-2	TRBV6-6	-	15	-	TGTGCCAGCAGCCGGGACACCAGTACTAACTATGGCTACACCTTC	CASSRDTSTNYGYTF